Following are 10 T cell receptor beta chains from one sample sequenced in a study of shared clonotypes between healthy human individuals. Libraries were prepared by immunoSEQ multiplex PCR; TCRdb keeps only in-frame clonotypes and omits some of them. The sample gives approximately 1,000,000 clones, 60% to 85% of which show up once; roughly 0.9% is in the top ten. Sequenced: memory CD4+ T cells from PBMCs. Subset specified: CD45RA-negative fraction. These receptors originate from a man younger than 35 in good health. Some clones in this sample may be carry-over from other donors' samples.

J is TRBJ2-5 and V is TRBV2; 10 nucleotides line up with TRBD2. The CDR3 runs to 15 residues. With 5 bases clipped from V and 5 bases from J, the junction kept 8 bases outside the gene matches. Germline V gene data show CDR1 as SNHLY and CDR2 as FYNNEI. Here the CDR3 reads CASSSASGSGETQYF. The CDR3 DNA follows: TGTGCCAGCAGTTCGGCTAGCGGGAGCGGGGAGACCCAGTACTTC. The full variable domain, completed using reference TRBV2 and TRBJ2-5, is EPEVTQTPSHQVTQMGQEVILRCVPISNHLYFYWYRQILGQKVEFLVSFYNNEISEKSEIFDDQFSVERPDGSNFTLKIRSTKLEDSAMYFCASSSASGSGETQYFGPGTRLLVL.

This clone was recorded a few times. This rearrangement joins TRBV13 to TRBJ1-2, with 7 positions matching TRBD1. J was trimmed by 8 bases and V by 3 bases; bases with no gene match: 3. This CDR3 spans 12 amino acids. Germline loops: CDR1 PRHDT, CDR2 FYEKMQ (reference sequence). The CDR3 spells CASSLTGFGYTF. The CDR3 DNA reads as TGTGCCAGCAGCTTGACAGGGTTCGGCTACACCTTC.

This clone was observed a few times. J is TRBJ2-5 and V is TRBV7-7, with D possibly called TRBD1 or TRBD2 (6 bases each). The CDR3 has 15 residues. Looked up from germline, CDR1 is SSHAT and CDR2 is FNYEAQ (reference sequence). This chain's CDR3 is CASSLGGGGRETQYF. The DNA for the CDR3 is TGTGCTAGTAGCTTAGGAGGAGGGGGTCGAGAGACCCAGTACTTC.

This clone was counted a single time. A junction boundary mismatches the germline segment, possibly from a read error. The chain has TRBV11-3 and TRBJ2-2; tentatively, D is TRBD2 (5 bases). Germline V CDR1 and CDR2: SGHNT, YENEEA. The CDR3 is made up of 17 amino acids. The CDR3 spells CASSLSMGAGDTGELFF. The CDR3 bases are TGTGCGAGCAGCCTATCTATGGGCGCCGGGGACACCGGGGAGCTGTTTTTT.

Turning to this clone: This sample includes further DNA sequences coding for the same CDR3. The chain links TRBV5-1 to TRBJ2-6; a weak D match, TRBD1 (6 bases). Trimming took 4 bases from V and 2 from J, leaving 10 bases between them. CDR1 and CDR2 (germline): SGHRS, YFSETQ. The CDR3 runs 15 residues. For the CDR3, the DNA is TGCGCCAGCAGCCTAGGGGGTGCTGGGGCCAACGTCCTGACTTTC. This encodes CASSLGGAGANVLTF.

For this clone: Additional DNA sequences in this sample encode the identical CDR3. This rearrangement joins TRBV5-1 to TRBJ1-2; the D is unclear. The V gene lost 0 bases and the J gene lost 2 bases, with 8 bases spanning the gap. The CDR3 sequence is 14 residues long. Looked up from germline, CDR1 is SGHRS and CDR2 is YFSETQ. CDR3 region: CASSLADGNYGYTF. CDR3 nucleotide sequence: TGCGCCAGCAGCTTGGCCGACGGGAACTATGGCTACACCTTC. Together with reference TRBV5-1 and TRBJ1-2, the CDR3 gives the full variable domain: KAGVTQTPRYLIKTRGQQVTLSCSPISGHRSVSWYQQTPGQGLQFLFEYFSETQRNKGNFPGRFSGRQFSNSRSEMNVSTLELGDSALYLCASSLADGNYGYTFGSGTRLTVV.

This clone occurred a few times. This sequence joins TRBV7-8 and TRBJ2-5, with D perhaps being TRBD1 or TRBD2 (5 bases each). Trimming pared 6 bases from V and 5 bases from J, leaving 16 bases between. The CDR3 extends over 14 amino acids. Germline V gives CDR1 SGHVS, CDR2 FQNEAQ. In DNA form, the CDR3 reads TGTGCCAGCAGAAGACTCGGGGCCCTGGAGACCCAGTACTTC. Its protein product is CASRRLGALETQYF.

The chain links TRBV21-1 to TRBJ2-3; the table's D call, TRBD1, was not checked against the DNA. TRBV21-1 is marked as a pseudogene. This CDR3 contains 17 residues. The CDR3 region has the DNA TGTGCCAGCAGCAAGGTACGTCGGGACAGAAGCACAGATACGCAGTATTTT. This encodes CASSKVRRDRSTDTQYF.

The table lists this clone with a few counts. CDR3 sequence (DNA): TGTGCGAGGGACATTGGAGGAAACACCATATATTTT. Its protein is CARDIGGNTIYF. J is TRBJ1-3 and V is TRBV30, with D perhaps matching TRBD1 (6 bases). CDR1 GTSNPN and CDR2 SVGIG come from the germline V gene (reference sequence). This CDR3 is built from 12 residues.

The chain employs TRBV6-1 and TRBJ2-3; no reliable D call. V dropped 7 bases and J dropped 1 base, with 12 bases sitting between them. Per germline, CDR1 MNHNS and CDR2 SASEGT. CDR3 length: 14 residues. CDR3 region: CASKDQRGTDTQYF. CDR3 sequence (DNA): TGTGCCAGCAAAGACCAGCGTGGCACAGATACGCAGTATTTT.